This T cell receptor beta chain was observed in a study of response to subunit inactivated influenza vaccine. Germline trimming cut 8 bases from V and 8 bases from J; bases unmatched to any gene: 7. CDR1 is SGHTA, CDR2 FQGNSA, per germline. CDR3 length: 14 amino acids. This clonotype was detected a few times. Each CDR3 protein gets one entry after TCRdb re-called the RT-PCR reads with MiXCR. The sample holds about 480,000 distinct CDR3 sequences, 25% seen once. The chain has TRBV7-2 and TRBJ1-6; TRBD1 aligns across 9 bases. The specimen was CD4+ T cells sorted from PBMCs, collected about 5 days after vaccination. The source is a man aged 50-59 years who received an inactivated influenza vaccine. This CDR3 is CASSRGQGHSPLHF. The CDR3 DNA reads TGTGCCAGCTCCCGAGGACAGGGGCATTCACCCCTCCACTTT.